This T cell receptor (beta chain) came from a study of shared clonotypes between healthy human individuals. Regarding the study as a whole: As a rule, naive subsets had a larger estimated richness than memory subsets.

Worth noting for this clone: Its antigen is as yet unknown.

TCRdb keeps only in-frame clones here, not all; method: immunoSEQ multiplex PCR. The top ten clones hold more than 0.45% of a sample with about 1.1 million clones, roughly 74% of them seen once. The trim removed 0 bases at V and 0 bases at J, leaving 3 bases unmatched. Germline CDR1 SGHNT, CDR2 YYREEE (reference sequence). The CDR3 totals 16 residues. The donors, healthy adults who were HIV-negative, had experienced no recent acute infections or vaccinations. The sequence was obtained from a man aged 18-30 years in good health. Some clones in this sample may be carry-over from other donors' samples. The chain employs TRBV5-4 and TRBJ1-3; 7 bases align to TRBD1. Material: memory CD4+ T cells from PBMCs. As to subset: CD45RA-negative fraction. CDR3 protein: CASSLGQGPSGNTIYF. Written as DNA, the CDR3 is TGTGCCAGCAGCTTGGGACAGGGCCCCTCTGGAAACACCATATATTTT.